The rows below give T cell receptor beta chains drawn from one sample of a study of shared clonotypes between healthy human individuals. Clones were read by immunoSEQ multiplex PCR, and TCRdb kept only the in-frame ones, dropping some. This table holds 740,000 or so clones, 60% to 75% found once. Sequences were obtained from memory CD4+ T cells sorted from blood. The receptors originated from a woman in her 30s in good health. CDR3s leave out the opening cysteine and the closing phenylalanine or tryptophan.

>TRBV10-3
AISPGQGSGEGETQY
>TRBV19
ASSMGQQYGYT
>TRBV13
ASSLSPDRGTDTQY
>TRBV5-1
ASRRGGRSDDEQF
>TRBV14
ASRRLGEETQY
>TRBV4-1
ASSRREGVRDTQY
>TRBV7-2
ASSYQRDSYEQY
>TRBV7-9
ASSPSWLNTEAF
>TRBV7-8
ASSLDRTSGDEQY
>TRBV5-1
ASRLDSTYNEQF
>TRBV30
AWSSGAIQPQH
>TRBV2
ASCPQGQSTDTQY
>TRBV28
ASLGTIDNEQF
>TRBV5-8
ASRGGVRTDTQY
>TRBV5-4
ASSSSQGRETQY
>TRBV14
ASSQDTWGGGRTTDTQY
>TRBV28
ASSWYREDQPQH
>TRBV19
ASSIRWRSAKNIQY
>TRBV27
ASWRGGGNSNQPQH
>TRBV18
ASSPEGFEQY
>TRBV7-6
ASSLGVGRGDQPQH
>TRBV7-6
ASSFIPPVRDTGELF
>TRBV11-2
ASSSQGARGYT
>TRBV28
ASSGGQGGNIQY
>TRBV30
AQPANGANVLT
>TRBV4-1
ASSQTMGLGTSGRGFEQF
>TRBV7-2
ASSLNYLSTDTQY
>TRBV28
ASTTTASGNTIY
>TRBV7-6
ASSPLGALTSGRTYNEQF
>TRBV29-1
SVELAGAAEQY
>TRBV28
ASSLQGVTEAF
>TRBV19
ASSISGGPKETQY
>TRBV7-9
ASSLAGDRVSPSYGYT
>TRBV11-2
ASSFTTGGAYEQY
>TRBV18
ASSPPSRADTQY
>TRBV18
ASSGRQAPYEQY
>TRBV27
ASSPQGMGTYEQY
>TRBV4-1
ASSQEEVPIYNEQF
>TRBV9
ASSGAQGSKSGANVLT
>TRBV6-1
ASSELAGGHEQY
>TRBV4-1
ASSLRTSGPSNTGELF
>TRBV6-1
ASIPSERGTQPQH
>TRBV30
AWWVWGGAKNIQY
>TRBV27
ASRRQGWANYGYT
>TRBV19
ARPWGSMVNEQF
>TRBV4-1
ASSLRQGAGNTIY
>TRBV28
ASRGGRANTGELF
>TRBV2
ASSVQHRGTDTQY
>TRBV19
ASSSTGNIWEQY
>TRBV5-1
ASSLAGDGIYNEQF
>TRBV2
AGNTEFNQPQH
>TRBV7-9
ASSGREWIPQETQY
>TRBV15
ATSEPQGRGANVLT
>TRBV27
ASSRSQREVGDTQY